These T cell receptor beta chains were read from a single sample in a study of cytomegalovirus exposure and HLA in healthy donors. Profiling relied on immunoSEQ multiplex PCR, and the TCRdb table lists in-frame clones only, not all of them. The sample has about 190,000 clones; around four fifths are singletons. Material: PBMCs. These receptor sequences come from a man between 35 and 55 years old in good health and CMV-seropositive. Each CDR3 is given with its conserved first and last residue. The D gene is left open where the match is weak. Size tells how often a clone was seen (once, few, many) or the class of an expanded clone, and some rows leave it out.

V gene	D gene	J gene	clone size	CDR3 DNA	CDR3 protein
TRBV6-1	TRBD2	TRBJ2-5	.	TGTGCCAGCAGGAGCGGACTAGCGGAAGAGACCCAGTACTTC	CASRSGLAEETQYF
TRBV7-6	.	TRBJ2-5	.	TGTGCCAGCAGCTTAGCCTCAGGGACCCAGTACTTC	CASSLASGTQYF
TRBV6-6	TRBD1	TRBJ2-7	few	TGTGCCAGCAGTTTCCCCGGACAGGCTGGCTCCTACGAGCAGTACTTC	CASSFPGQAGSYEQYF
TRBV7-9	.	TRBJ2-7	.	TGTTCCAGCAGCTTGAGGGGACATCCCTACGAGCAGTACTTC	CSSSLRGHPYEQYF
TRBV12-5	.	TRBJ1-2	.	TGTGCTAGTGGTCGGACTGGGGTTAAGGATGGCTACACCTTC	CASGRTGVKDGYTF
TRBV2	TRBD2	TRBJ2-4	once	TGTGCCAGCAGTGAAGCGAGGGCTAGCGGTAGCATTCAGTACTTC	CASSEARASGSIQYF
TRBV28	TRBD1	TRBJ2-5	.	TGTGCCAGCAGTCTACCGACAGGGGGCACAGAGACCCAGTACTTC	CASSLPTGGTETQYF
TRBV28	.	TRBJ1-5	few	TGTGCCAGCAGGTTAGGTGGGGGGAATCAGCCCCAGCATTTT	CASRLGGGNQPQHF
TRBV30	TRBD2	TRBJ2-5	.	TGTGCCTGGGGTCCGGGGGGGGAGACCCAGTACTTC	CAWGPGGETQYF
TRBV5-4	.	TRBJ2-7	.	TGTGCCAGCAGTCGATCCCAGGTTTCCTACGAGCAGTACTTC	CASSRSQVSYEQYF
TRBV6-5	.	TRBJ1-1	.	TGTGCCAGCAGTGAACTGTTGGTCTCTGAAGCTTTCTTT	CASSELLVSEAFF
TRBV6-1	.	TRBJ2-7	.	TGTGCCAGCAGTCTAGCCAGGCAATACGAGCAGTACTTC	CASSLARQYEQYF
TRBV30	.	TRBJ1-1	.	TGTGCCTGGAGTTTGGACACCTACACTGAAGCTTTCTTT	CAWSLDTYTEAFF
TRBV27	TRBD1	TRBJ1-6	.	TGTGCCAGCACCTCACCTGCGACAGGGGGTAATTCACCCCTCCACTTT	CASTSPATGGNSPLHF
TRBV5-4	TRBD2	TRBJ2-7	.	TGTGCCAGCAGCTTTGATACCGGGACTAGGTTTTACGAGCAGTACTTC	CASSFDTGTRFYEQYF
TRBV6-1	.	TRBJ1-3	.	TGTGCCAGCAGTTACTCTGGAAACACCATATATTTT	CASSYSGNTIYF
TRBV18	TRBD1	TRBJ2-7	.	TGTGCCAGCTCACCACCAGGGGGCCGAGGGTACGAGCAGTACTTC	CASSPPGGRGYEQYF
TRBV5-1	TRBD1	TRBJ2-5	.	TGCGCCAGCAGCGCAGGGGGCGCCGGGGAGACCCAGTACTTC	CASSAGGAGETQYF
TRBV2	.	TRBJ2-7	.	TGTGCCAGCTCTACCTACGAGCAGTACTTC	CASSTYEQYF
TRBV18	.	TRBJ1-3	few	TGTGCCAGCTCACCGAAAGCGACGATCTCTGGAAACACCATATATTTT	CASSPKATISGNTIYF
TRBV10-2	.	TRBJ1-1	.	TGCGCCAGCAGTCCTACTAACACTGAAGCTTTCTTT	CASSPTNTEAFF
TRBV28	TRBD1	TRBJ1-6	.	TGTGCCAGCAGTCCCCTACAGGGGCTTAATTCACCCCTCCACTTT	CASSPLQGLNSPLHF
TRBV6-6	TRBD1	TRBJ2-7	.	TGTGCCAGCAGAGGGACAGGGGACTACGAGCAGTACTTC	CASRGTGDYEQYF
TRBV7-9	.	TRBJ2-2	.	TGTGCCAGCAGCTTAACCCGAGACACCGGGGAGCTGTTTTTT	CASSLTRDTGELFF
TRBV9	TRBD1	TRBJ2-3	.	TGTGCCAGCAGCCCATTACCCCGGAACAGGGGGCGAGATACGCAGTATTTT	CASSPLPRNRGRDTQYF
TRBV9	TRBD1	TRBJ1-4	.	TGTGCCAGCAGCGTAGGTGTGGACAGGGGGAATGAAAAACTGTTTTTT	CASSVGVDRGNEKLFF
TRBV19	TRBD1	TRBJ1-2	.	TGTGCCAGCCAACCGGGACAGGGAGGAAATGGCTACACCTTC	CASQPGQGGNGYTF
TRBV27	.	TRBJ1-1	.	TGTGCCAGCAGTTTGGGAGCGATCGGCGCTGAAGCTTTCTTT	CASSLGAIGAEAFF
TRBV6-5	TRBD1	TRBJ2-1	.	TGTGCCAGCAGCCGGACGGGGACAGGGGCCCAGTTCTTC	CASSRTGTGAQFF
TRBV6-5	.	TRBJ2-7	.	TGTGCCAGCAGTTACTCGAGTAGCTACGAGCAGTACTTC	CASSYSSSYEQYF
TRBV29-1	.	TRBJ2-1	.	TGCAGCGTTGAAGGGAGCTCAACAAATGAGCAGTTCTTC	CSVEGSSTNEQFF
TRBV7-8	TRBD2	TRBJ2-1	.	TGTGCCAGCAGCCTCCTGCCGGGACTAGCGACTGAGCAGTTCTTC	CASSLLPGLATEQFF
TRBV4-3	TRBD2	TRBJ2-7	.	TGCGCCAGCAGCCGACTAGCGGGTGGGGTATCCGAGCAGTACTTC	CASSRLAGGVSEQYF
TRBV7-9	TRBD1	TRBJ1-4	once	TGTGCCAGCAGCACCGTTGACAGGGATAATGAAAAACTGTTTTTT	CASSTVDRDNEKLFF
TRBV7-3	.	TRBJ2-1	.	TGTGCCAGCAGCTTATCCGCCAGCGCGGGTTACAATGAGCAGTTCTTC	CASSLSASAGYNEQFF
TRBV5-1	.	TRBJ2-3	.	TGCGCCAGCAGCATTAGCGGAATAGACACAGATACGCAGTATTTT	CASSISGIDTDTQYF
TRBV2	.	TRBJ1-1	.	TGTGCCAGCCACGGGGGGAACACTGAAGCTTTCTTT	CASHGGNTEAFF
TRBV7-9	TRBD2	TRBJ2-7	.	TGTGCCAGCAGCTTAAGCGGGGGCGGCGAGCAGTACTTC	CASSLSGGGEQYF
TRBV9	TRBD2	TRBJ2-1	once	TGTGCCAGCAGCTACCTTAGTGGTAGCGGGGCCTACAATGAGCAGTTCTTC	CASSYLSGSGAYNEQFF
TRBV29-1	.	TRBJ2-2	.	TGCAGCTCCCGACAGAACACCGGGGAGCTGTTTTTT	CSSRQNTGELFF
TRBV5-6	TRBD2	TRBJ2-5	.	TGTGCCAGCAGCTTGGGTAGCGGGGGAGAGACCCAGTACTTC	CASSLGSGGETQYF
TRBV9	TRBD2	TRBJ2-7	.	TGTGCCAGCAGCGTTACTAGCGGGAGGGCCGACGAGCAGTACTTC	CASSVTSGRADEQYF